This TCR beta chain originates from a study of OX40 agonist ivuxolimab in advanced cancers. This table comes from immunoSEQ multiplex PCR, and its TCRdb copy is limited to in-frame clones, with some not included. The sample yields 45,000 to 50,000 clones, 60% to 85% seen once. CDR1 is SEHNR, CDR2 FQNEAQ, per germline (reference sequence). With 2 bases removed from V and 6 bases from J, the gap between germline ends came to 16 bases. CDR3 length: 15 amino acids. Findings and caveats of the study: Compared with others, partial responders at 0.1-3.0 mg/kg displayed clonal expansion among the lowest.

In the case of this clone: The antigen is not known.

Exclusion of a patient followed from autoimmune disease history or systemic immunosuppression. The timepoints at which blood was sampled were baseline, cycle 4 day 1, and cycle 7 day 1. The material was CD4+ or CD8+ T cells sorted from blood, obtained in a trial of the OX40 agonist ivuxolimab. J is TRBJ1-2 and V is TRBV7-9, with D perhaps matching TRBD1 (6 bases). The receptor was derived from an adult with an advanced solid tumor such as melanoma, head and neck, liver or kidney cancer. The CDR3 spells CASSLLQGESDGYTF. The CDR3 DNA reads TGTGCCAGCAGCTTACTACAGGGCGAGTCGGATGGCTACACCTTC.